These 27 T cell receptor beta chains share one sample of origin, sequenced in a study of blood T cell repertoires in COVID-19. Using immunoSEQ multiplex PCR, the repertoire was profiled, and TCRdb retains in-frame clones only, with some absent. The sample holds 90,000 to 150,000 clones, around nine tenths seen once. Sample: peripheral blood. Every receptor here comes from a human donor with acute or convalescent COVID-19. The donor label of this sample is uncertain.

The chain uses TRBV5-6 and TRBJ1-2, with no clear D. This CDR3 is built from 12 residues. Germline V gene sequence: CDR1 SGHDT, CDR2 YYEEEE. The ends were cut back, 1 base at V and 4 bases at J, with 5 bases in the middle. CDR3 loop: CASSLYIYGYTF. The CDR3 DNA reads TGTGCCAGCAGCTTGTACATCTATGGCTACACCTTC.

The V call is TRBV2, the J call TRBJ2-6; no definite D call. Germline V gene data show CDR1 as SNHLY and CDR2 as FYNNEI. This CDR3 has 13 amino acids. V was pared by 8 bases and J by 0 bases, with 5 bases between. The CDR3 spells CASLLSGANVLTF. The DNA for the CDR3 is TGTGCCAGCCTACTCTCTGGGGCCAACGTCCTGACTTTC.

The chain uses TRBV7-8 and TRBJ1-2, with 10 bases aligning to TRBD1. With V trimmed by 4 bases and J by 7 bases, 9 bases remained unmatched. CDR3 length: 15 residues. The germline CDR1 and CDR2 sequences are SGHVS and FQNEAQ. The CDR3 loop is CASSSSGTGVRGYTF. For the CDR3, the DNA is TGTGCCAGCAGCTCTTCCGGGACAGGGGTACGTGGCTACACCTTC.

The CDR3: CASSLLYGSTGELFF. CDR3 DNA: TGTGCCAGCAGCTTATTATATGGGAGTACCGGGGAGCTGTTTTTT. J is TRBJ2-2 and V is TRBV11-2; TRBD2 might be the D (5 bases). From germline, CDR1 is SGHAT and CDR2 FQNNGV. The CDR3 contains 15 residues. V was trimmed by 2 bases and J by 5 bases, leaving 12 bases between them.

CDR3: CASSYGTNYGYTF. The CDR3, as DNA: TGTGCCAGCAGTTACGGCACTAACTATGGCTACACCTTC. V and J are TRBV6-5 and TRBJ1-2; D unclear. The V end lost 2 bases, the J end lost 0 bases, and 4 bases lay between the germline ends. Germline loops: CDR1 MNHEY, CDR2 SVGAGI. The CDR3 consists of 13 residues.

CDR3: CASSMTSGSTDTQYF. In DNA, the CDR3 is TGTGCCAGCAGCATGACTAGCGGGAGTACAGATACGCAGTATTTT. The rearrangement links TRBV5-4 to TRBJ2-3, with 12 bases identical to TRBD2. The CDR3 spans 15 residues. Germline CDR1 and CDR2: SGHNT and YYREEE (reference sequence). Trimming at V came to 4 bases and at J to 3 bases, leaving 3 bases not matched to a gene.

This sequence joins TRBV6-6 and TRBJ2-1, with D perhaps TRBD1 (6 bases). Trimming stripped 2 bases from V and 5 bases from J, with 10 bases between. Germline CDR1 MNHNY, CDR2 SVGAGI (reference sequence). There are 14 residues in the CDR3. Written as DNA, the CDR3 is TGTGCCAGCAGTTACCTTGAGGGGGACAATGAGCAGTTCTTC. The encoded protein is CASSYLEGDNEQFF.

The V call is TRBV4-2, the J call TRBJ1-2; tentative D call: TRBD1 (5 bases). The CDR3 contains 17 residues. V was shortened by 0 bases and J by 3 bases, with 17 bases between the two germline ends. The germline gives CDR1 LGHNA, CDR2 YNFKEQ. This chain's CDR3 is CASSQDPDSLRYYGYTF. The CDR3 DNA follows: TGTGCCAGCAGCCAAGATCCCGACAGTCTGAGGTACTATGGCTACACCTTC.

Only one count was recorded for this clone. In DNA form, the CDR3 reads TGTGCCAGCAGTTTTGCTGCAGACATCAATCAGCCCCAGCATTTT. Its translation: CASSFAADINQPQHF. The genes are TRBV27 and TRBJ1-5; unclear D gene. Germline V lookup: CDR1 MNHEY, CDR2 SMNVEV (reference sequence). V shed 3 bases and J shed 3 bases, with 12 bases lying between them. The CDR3 is 15 residues long.

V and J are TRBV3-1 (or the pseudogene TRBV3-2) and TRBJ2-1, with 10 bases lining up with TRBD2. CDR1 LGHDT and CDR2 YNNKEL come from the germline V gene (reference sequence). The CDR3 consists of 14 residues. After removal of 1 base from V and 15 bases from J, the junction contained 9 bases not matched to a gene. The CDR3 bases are TGTGCCAGCAGCCAAGGCGAGCGGGGGGGCCTAAGGTTCTTC. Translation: CASSQGERGGLRFF.

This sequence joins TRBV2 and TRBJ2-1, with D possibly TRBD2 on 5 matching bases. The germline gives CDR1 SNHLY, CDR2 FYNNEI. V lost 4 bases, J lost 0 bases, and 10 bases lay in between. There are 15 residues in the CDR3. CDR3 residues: CASSGSVSSYNEQFF. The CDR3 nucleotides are TGTGCCAGCAGTGGTAGCGTGAGCTCCTACAATGAGCAGTTCTTC. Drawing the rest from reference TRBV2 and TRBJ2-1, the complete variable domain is EPEVTQTPSHQVTQMGQEVILRCVPISNHLYFYWYRQILGQKVEFLVSFYNNEISEKSEIFDDQFSVERPDGSNFTLKIRSTKLEDSAMYFCASSGSVSSYNEQFFGPGTRLTVL.

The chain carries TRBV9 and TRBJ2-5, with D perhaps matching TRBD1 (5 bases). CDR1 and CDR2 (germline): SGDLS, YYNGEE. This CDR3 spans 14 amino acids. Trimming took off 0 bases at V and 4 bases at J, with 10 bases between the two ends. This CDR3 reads CASSVGQMRETQYF. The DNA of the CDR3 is TGTGCCAGCAGCGTAGGACAGATGCGAGAGACCCAGTACTTC.

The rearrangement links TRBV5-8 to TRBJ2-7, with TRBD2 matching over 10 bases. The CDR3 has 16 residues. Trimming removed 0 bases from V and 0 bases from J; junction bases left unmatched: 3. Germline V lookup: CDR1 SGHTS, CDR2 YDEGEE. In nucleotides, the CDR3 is TGTGCCAGCAGCTTGGAAGCTAGCGGGGGCTCCTACGAGCAGTACTTC. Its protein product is CASSLEASGGSYEQYF. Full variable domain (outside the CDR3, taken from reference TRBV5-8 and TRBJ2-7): EAGVTQSPTHLIKTRGQQATLRCSPISGHTSVYWYQQALGLGLQFLLWYDEGEERNRGNFPPRFSGRQFPNYSSELNVNALELEDSALYLCASSLEASGGSYEQYFGPGTRLTVT.

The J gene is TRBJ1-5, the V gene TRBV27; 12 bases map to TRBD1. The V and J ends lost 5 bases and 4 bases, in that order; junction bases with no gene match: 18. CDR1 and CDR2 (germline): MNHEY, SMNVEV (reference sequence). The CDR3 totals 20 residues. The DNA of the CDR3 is TGTGCCAGCAGTGAGACGGGACAGGGGGCCAACCTCGCCTTAAATCAGCCCCAGCATTTT. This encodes CASSETGQGANLALNQPQHF.

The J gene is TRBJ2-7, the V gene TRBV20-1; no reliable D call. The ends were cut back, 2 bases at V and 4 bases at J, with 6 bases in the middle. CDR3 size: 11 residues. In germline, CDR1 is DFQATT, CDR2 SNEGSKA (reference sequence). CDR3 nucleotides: TGCAGTGCTAGATCTCAGTACGAGCAGTACTTC. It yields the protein CSARSQYEQYF.

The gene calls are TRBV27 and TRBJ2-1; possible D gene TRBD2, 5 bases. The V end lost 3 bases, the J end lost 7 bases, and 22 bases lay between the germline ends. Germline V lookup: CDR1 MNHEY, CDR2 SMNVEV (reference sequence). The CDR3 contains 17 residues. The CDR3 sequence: CASSFWQMEASRNEQFF. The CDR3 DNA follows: TGTGCCAGCAGTTTTTGGCAGATGGAGGCCTCCCGGAATGAGCAGTTCTTC.

CDR3 nucleotides: TGCAGCGTTCTTGAGGAGACCCAGTACTTC. It is translated as CSVLEETQYF. The V and J genes are TRBV29-1 and TRBJ2-5; no definite D call. Germline V lookup: CDR1 SQVTM, CDR2 ANQGSEA. V was cut by 5 bases and J by 5 bases, with 6 bases left in between. This CDR3 is 10 amino acids long.

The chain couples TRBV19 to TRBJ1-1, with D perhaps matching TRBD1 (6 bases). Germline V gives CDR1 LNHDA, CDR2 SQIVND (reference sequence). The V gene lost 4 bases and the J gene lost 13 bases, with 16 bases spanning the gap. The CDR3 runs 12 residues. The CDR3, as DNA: TGTGCCAGTAGTACAGGGGCTGGCTTGGTTTTCTTT. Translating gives CASSTGAGLVFF.

CDR3 region: CASATGPTSNQPQHF. CDR3 sequence (DNA): TGTGCCAGCGCAACAGGGCCCACAAGCAATCAGCCCCAGCATTTT. This sequence joins TRBV6-6 and TRBJ1-5, with a tentative D call TRBD1 (6 bases). The germline V gene has CDR1 MNHNY and CDR2 SVGAGI (reference sequence). The CDR3 has 15 amino acids. V was cut by 8 bases and J by 1 base, with 15 bases left in between.

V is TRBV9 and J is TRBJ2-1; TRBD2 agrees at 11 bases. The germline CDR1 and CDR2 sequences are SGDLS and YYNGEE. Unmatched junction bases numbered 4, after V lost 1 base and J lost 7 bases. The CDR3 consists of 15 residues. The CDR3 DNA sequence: TGTGCCAGCAGCGTAATAGCGGGAGGGGTGAATGAGCAGTTCTTC. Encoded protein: CASSVIAGGVNEQFF.

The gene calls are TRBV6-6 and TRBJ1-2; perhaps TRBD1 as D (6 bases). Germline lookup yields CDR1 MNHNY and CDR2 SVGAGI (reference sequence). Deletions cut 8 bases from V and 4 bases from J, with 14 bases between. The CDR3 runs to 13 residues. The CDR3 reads CASWSRGGYGYTF. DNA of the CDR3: TGTGCCAGCTGGTCAAGAGGGGGCTATGGCTACACCTTC.

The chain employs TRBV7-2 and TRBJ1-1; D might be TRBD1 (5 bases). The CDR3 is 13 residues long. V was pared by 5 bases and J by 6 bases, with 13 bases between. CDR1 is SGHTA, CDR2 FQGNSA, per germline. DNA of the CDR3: TGTGCCAGCAGCGCGGGGCAGAGGGCTGAAGCTTTCTTT. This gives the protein CASSAGQRAEAFF.

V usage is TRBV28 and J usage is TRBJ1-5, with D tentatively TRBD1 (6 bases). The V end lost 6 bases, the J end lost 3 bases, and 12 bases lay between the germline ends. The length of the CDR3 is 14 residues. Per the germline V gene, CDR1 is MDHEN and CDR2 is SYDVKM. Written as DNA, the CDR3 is TGTGCCAGCAGAAACAGGGTCAACAATCAGCCCCAGCATTTT. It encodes CASRNRVNNQPQHF.

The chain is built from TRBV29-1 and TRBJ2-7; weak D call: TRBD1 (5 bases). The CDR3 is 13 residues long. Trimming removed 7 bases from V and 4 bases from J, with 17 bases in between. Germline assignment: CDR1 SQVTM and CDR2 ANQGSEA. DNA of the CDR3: TGCAGCGCATCGACAGAGTCATATTACGAGCAGTACTTC. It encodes CSASTESYYEQYF.

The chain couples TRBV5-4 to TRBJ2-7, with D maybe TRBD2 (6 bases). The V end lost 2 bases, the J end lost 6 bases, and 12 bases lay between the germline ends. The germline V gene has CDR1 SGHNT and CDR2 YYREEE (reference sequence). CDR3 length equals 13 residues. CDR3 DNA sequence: TGTGCCAGCAGCTTTGGAGGGGACCCCGAGCAGTACTTC. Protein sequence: CASSFGGDPEQYF.

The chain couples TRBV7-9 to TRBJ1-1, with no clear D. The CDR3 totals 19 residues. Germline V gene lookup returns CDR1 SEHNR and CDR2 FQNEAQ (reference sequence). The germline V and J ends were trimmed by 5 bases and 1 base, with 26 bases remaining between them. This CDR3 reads CASSPVRHPTRTRNTEAFF. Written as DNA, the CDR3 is TGTGCCAGCAGCCCCGTTAGACATCCCACTCGTACGCGGAACACTGAAGCTTTCTTT.

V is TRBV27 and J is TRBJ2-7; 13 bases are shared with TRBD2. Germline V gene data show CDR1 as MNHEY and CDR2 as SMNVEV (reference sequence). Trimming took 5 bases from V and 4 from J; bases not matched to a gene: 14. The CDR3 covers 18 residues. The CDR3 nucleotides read TGTGCCAGCAGTCCGCGGCACGGGACTAGCGGGATCCCGTACGAGCAGTACTTC. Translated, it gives CASSPRHGTSGIPYEQYF.